This T cell receptor (beta chain) originates from a study of T-cell memory formation after mild COVID-19. The CDR3 is 13 amino acids. V dropped 5 bases and J dropped 2 bases, with 9 bases sitting between them. Germline V gene lookup returns CDR1 SGHRS and CDR2 YFSETQ. It was 5'RACE with constant-segment primers that produced the TCR alpha and TCR beta cDNA libraries, which carried sample barcodes and UMIs. From the 5' RACE reads, TCRdb called clonotypes with MiXCR, one entry per CDR3 protein. Here the sample spans under 250,000 distinct CDR3 sequences, roughly 10% being singletons. What was sequenced was PBMCs or a T cell subset sorted from them (not recorded which). The clonotype was recovered from a young man who had mild COVID-19 (a few samples of this study predate the infection). Cell type and time point are not known. The rearrangement uses TRBV5-1 and TRBJ2-3; maybe TRBD1 (5 bases). CDR3 DNA sequence: TGCGCCAGCAGGGCAGGGCCCACAGATACGCAGTATTTT. Translation gives CASRAGPTDTQYF.